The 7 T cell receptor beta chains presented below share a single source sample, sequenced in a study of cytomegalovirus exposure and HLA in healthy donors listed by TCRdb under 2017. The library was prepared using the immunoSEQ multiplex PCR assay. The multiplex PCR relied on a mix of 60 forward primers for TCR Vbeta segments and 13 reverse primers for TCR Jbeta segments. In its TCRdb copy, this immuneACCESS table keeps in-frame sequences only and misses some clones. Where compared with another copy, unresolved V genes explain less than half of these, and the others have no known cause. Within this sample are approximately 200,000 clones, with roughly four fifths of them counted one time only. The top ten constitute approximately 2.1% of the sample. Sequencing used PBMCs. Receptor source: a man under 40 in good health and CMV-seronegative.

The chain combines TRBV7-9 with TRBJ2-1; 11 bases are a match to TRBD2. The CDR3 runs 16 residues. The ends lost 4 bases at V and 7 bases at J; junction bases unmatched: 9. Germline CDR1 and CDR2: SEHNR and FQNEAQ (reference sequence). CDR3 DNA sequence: TGTGCCAGCAGCTCGACTAGCGGGGATCGGGGGAATGAGCAGTTCTTC. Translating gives CASSSTSGDRGNEQFF.

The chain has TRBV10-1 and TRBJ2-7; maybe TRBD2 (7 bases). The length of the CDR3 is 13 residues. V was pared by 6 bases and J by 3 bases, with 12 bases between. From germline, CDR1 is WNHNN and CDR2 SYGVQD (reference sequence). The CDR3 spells CASRLADSYEQYF. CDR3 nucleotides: TGCGCCAGCAGGCTAGCGGACAGCTACGAGCAGTACTTC.

The CDR3 sequence is CSVADRGYQPQHF. In DNA, the CDR3 is TGCAGCGTTGCCGACCGGGGTTATCAGCCCCAGCATTTT. The chain employs TRBV29-1 and TRBJ1-5; D remains ambiguous. The CDR3 loop spans 13 amino acids. Per the germline V gene, CDR1 is SQVTM and CDR2 is ANQGSEA. V was pared by 4 bases and J by 5 bases, with 12 bases between.

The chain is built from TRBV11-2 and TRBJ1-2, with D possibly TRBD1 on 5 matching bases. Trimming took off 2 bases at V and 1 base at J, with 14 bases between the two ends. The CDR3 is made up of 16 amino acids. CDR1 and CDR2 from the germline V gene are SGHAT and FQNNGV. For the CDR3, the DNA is TGTGCCAGCAGCTTAAAGGCGGCGGGGGGTAACTATGGCTACACCTTC. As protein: CASSLKAAGGNYGYTF.

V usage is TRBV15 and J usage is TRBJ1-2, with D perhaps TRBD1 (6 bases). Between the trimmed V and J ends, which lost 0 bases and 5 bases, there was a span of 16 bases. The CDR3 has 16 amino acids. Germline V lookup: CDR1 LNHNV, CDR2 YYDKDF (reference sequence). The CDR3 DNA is TGTGCCACCAGCAGAGATAGGCAGGGGTCGGCTTATGGCTACACCTTC. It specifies CATSRDRQGSAYGYTF.

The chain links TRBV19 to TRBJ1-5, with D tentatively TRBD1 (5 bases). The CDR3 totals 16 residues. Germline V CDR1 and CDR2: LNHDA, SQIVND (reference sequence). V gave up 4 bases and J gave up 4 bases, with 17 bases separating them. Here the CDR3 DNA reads TGTGCCAGTAGTAATCGAGTACAGGTCCTGAATCAGCCCCAGCATTTT. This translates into CASSNRVQVLNQPQHF.

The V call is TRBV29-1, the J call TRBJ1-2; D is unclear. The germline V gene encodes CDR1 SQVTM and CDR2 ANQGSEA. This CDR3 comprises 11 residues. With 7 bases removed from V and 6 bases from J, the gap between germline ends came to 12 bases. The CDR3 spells CSGRGDNGYTF. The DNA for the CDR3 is TGCAGCGGCCGGGGAGATAATGGCTACACCTTC.